This T cell receptor beta chain was documented in a study of B cell selection in AIRE deficiency. Study-level results: Healthy donors alone shared roughly 32% of roughly 4,000 Treg sequences; patients alone approximately 9%.

Data came from immunoSEQ multiplex PCR; TCRdb stores just in-frame clones and leaves some out. In the table there are about 18,000 clones, around 93% of which are singletons. This clone appeared a few times. Its specificity is unknown. Sorted regulatory T cells were CD4-positive, CD25-high and CD127-low or negative. The V gene end was trimmed by 8 bases and the J gene end by 0 bases; junction bases not matched to a gene: 0. Germline-derived CDR1 and CDR2 are SGHVS and FQNEAQ. The CDR3 is made up of 14 amino acids. The V and J genes are TRBV7-8 and TRBJ2-2; TRBD2 matches 10 bases. The TCR originated in a human donor in good health. The sample comprised CD4+CD25+ Tregs sorted from PBMCs. The DNA of the CDR3 is TGTGCCAGCGGACTAGCGGCGAACACCGGGGAGCTGTTTTTT. Translation: CASGLAANTGELFF.